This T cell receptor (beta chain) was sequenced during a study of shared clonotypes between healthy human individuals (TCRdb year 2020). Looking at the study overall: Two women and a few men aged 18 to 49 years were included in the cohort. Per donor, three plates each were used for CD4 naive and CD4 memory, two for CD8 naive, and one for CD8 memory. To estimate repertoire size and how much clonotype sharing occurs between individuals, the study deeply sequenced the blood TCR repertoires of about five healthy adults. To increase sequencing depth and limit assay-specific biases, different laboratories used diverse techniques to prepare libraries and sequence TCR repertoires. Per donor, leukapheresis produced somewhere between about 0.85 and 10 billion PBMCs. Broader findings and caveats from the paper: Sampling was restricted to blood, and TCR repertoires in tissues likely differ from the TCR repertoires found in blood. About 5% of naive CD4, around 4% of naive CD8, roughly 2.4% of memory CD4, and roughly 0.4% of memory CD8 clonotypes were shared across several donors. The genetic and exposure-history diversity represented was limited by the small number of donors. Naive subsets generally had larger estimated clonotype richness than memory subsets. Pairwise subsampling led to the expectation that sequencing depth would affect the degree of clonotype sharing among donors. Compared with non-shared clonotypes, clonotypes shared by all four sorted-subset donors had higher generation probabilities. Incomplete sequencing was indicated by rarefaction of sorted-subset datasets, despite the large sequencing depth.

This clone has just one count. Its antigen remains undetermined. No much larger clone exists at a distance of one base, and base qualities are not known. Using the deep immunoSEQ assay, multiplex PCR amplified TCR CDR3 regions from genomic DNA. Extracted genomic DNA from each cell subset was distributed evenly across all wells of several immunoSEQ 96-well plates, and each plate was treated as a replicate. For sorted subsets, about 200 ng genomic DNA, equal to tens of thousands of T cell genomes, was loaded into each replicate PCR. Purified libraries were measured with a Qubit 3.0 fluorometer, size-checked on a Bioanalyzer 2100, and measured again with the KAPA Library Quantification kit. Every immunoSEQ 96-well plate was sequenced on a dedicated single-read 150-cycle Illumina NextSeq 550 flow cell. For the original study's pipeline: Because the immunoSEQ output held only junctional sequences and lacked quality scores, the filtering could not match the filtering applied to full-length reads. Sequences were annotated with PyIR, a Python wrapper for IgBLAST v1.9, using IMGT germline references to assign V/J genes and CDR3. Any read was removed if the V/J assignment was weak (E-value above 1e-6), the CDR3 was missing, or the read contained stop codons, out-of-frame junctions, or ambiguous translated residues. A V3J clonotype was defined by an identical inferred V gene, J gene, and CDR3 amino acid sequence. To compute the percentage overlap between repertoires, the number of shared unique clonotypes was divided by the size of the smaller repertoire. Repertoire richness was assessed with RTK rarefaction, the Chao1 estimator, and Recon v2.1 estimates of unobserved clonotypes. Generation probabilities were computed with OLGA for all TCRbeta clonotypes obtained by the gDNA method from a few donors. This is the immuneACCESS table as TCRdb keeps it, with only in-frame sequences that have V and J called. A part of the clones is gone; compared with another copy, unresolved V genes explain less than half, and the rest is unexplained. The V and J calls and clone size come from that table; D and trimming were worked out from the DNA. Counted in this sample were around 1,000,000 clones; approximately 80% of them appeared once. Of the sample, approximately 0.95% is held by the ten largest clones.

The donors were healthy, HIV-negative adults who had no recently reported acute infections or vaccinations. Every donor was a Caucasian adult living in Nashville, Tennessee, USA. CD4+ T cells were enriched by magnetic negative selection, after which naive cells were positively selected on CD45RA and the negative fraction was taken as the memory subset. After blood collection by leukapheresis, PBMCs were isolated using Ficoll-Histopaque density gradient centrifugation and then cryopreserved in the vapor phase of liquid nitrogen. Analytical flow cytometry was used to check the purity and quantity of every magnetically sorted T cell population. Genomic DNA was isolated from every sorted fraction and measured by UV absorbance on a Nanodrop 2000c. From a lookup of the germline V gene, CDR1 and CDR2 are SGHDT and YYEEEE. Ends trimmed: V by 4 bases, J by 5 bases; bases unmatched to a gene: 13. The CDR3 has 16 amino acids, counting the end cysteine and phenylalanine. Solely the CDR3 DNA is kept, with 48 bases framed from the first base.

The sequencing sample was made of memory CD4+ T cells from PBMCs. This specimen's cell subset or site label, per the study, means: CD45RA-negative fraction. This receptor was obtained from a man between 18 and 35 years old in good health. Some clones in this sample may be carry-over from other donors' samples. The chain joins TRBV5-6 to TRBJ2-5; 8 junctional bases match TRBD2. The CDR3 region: CASSRWGLGSGETQYF. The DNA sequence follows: TGTGCCAGCAGCCGGTGGGGACTAGGGAGCGGTGAGACCCAGTACTTC.